This TCR beta chain was obtained from a study of molecular identifiers for immune sequencing clone quantification. Study-wide results and limits: Underestimated sizes of highly expanded clones could result from identical TCR molecules that share a barcode. Clones that had above 20 RNA copies took up over 97% of effector molecules but under 1% in naive cells.

From the PCR reads, TCRdb called clonotypes with MiXCR, one entry per CDR3 protein. This repertoire shows fewer than 75,000 distinct CDR3 sequences, around 17% found once; its top ten account for 1.5%. Naive CD8 T cells were sorted as CD8+CD4-CCR7+CD45RA+. This CDR3 is built from 16 residues. Trimming took off 4 bases at V and 0 bases at J, with 13 bases between the two ends. CDR1 is LGHNA, CDR2 YNFKEQ, per germline. This clonotype was counted at least ten times. Its antigen is unknown. The sequenced material came from naive CD8+ T cells from blood, with Jurkat cell RNA spiked in. Documented subset: FACS-sorted CD8+CD4-CCR7+CD45RA+ naive T cells. This rearrangement joins TRBV4-2 to TRBJ2-1; possible D gene TRBD1, 5 bases. The clonotype originates from a human donor in good health. Some libraries in this study had Jurkat cell RNA spiked in. The CDR3 reads CASSPRQLSSYNEQFF. The CDR3 DNA reads TGTGCCAGCAGCCCGCGACAGCTCAGCTCCTACAATGAGCAGTTCTTC.